The clone carrying this T cell receptor beta chain was recorded once. The repertoire was sequenced with immunoSEQ multiplex PCR; TCRdb's copy has only in-frame clones and lacks some. The sample includes some 150,000 clones, approximately 88% of them seen just once. This record belongs to a study of cytomegalovirus exposure and HLA in healthy donors. V dropped 7 bases and J dropped 7; count of bases not matched to a gene: 13. Per germline, CDR1 SQVTM and CDR2 ANQGSEA. The CDR3 totals 13 residues. This receptor was identified in a man aged 18 to 30 in good health and CMV-seropositive. Sequencing was carried out using PBMCs. The rearrangement joins TRBV29-1 to TRBJ2-7; 7 bases line up with TRBD1. CDR3 protein: CSAGGRLAIEQYF. The CDR3 nucleotides are TGCAGCGCAGGGGGACGACTCGCTATAGAGCAGTACTTC.